These 32 T cell receptor beta chains share one sample of origin, sequenced in a study of blood T cells in healthy people across ages (dated by TCRdb to between 2015 and 2017). Library prep was done by 5' RACE. The reads were generated on an Illumina HiSeq 2500. A second PCR of roughly 7 to 11 cycles was performed with a sample-barcoded 5' primer and a J-beta primer mix. The public reads were reanalyzed by TCRdb: fastp trimming at Q25, MiXCR alignment, in-frame beta chains only. Every entry covers one CDR3 protein and lists the most common genes and DNA from its rows. For this sample the table gives over 1.5 million distinct CDR3 sequences, of which 49% were detected only once. Over 2% of the sample comes from the top ten. The sample comprised blood. The receptors stem from a woman aged 40 to 50 in good health.

V and J are TRBV11-3 and TRBJ2-1, with 8 bases that match TRBD1. Germline V lookup: CDR1 SGHNT, CDR2 YENEEA. The CDR3 is 16 amino acids. Trimming cost V 0 bases and J 2 bases; bases outside gene matches: 3. CDR3 DNA: TGTGCCAGCAGCTTAGATTCAGGGGGCGCCTACAATGAGCAGTTCTTC. Amino acid sequence: CASSLDSGGAYNEQFF.

The V gene is TRBV7-6, the J gene TRBJ2-7; D might be TRBD1 or TRBD2, each matching 6 bases. The CDR3 covers 13 residues. Germline V gene lookup returns CDR1 SGHVS and CDR2 FNYEAQ. V lost 4 bases, J lost 3 bases, and 10 bases lay in between. The CDR3 DNA reads as TGTGCCAGCAGCTGGGAGGACAGCTACGAGCAGTACTTC. Protein sequence: CASSWEDSYEQYF.

This chain connects TRBV4-1 to TRBJ2-5; D gene ambiguous. V was pared by 5 bases and J by 1 base, with 14 bases between. The CDR3 is 15 amino acids. The germline V gene encodes CDR1 MGHRA and CDR2 YSYEKL. The CDR3 protein is CASSELGVSQETQYF. In nucleotides, the CDR3 is TGCGCCAGCAGCGAGCTAGGTGTGAGCCAAGAGACCCAGTACTTC.

This clonotype was seen more than once but under ten times. The J gene is TRBJ2-7, the V gene TRBV6-5, with a tentative D call TRBD1 (6 bases). V was cut by 6 bases and J by 6 bases, with 15 bases left in between. The CDR3 sequence is 13 residues long. Germline CDR1 reads MNHEY; CDR2 reads SVGAGI. The CDR3, as DNA: TGTGCCAGCAGGGAATCAGGGGAAGGCGAGCAGTACTTC. Residues: CASRESGEGEQYF.

V and J are TRBV6-5 and TRBJ2-5; 7 positions match TRBD2. The CDR3 length is 14 residues. CDR1 and CDR2 (germline): MNHEY, SVGAGI. V shed 7 bases, J shed 0 bases, and the junction held 5 bases outside the gene matches. The CDR3 coding sequence is TGTGCCAGCAAGCGGGGCAGGAACCAAGAGACCCAGTACTTC. Translating it yields CASKRGRNQETQYF.

DNA for the CDR3: TGCAGTGCTCAGCCAGGGGAGTGGCTCGGCTACACCTTC. Encoded protein: CSAQPGEWLGYTF. V and J are TRBV20-1 and TRBJ1-2; D is perhaps TRBD1 (6 bases). Looked up from germline, CDR1 is DFQATT and CDR2 is SNEGSKA (reference sequence). This CDR3 contains 13 residues. V was cut by 5 bases and J by 8 bases, with 18 bases left in between.

This rearrangement joins TRBV29-1 to TRBJ2-2; weak D call: TRBD2 (5 bases). The CDR3 is 13 amino acids. V lost 5 bases and J 5 bases, leaving 12 bases between the germline ends. Per the germline V gene, CDR1 is SQVTM and CDR2 is ANQGSEA. DNA of the CDR3: TGCAGCGTTTCCTCCGGGGAGACCGGGGAGCTGTTTTTT. Translated: CSVSSGETGELFF.

This sequence joins TRBV18 and TRBJ2-1; the D gene is possibly TRBD2 (6 bases). Germline lookup yields CDR1 KGHSH and CDR2 LQKENI. The length of the CDR3 is 15 residues. V lost 3 bases and J 15 bases, leaving 24 bases between the germline ends. The CDR3 loop reads CASSPPEGSSLESFF. The CDR3 DNA reads as TGTGCCAGCTCACCGCCGGAGGGGAGTTCCCTTGAGTCGTTCTTC.

This chain joins TRBV20-1 and TRBJ2-5, with D hard to call. V lost 1 base and J lost 5, with 8 bases in between. The length of the CDR3 is 12 residues. Germline CDR1 is DFQATT and CDR2 is SNEGSKA (reference sequence). This chain's CDR3 is CSARALTETQYF. For the CDR3, the DNA is TGCAGTGCTAGAGCATTGACGGAGACCCAGTACTTC.

This clonotype has just a few counts. This chain links TRBV4-2 with TRBJ2-3; D possibly corresponds to TRBD2 (6 bases). V was shortened by 0 bases and J by 8 bases, with 12 bases between the two germline ends. CDR1 and CDR2 (germline): LGHNA, YNFKEQ. The CDR3 sequence is 14 residues long. The CDR3: CASSQDDWGGTQYF. CDR3 bases: TGTGCCAGCAGCCAAGACGATTGGGGAGGTACGCAGTATTTT.

The chain joins TRBV4-1 to TRBJ1-2; D perhaps matches TRBD1 (6 bases). The V end was cut by 0 bases, the J end by 0 bases, with 14 bases between. In germline, CDR1 is MGHRA, CDR2 YSYEKL. This CDR3 is 17 amino acids long. The CDR3 bases are TGCGCCAGCAGCCAAGATCCAGGACAGAGTCCTAACTATGGCTACACCTTC. It encodes CASSQDPGQSPNYGYTF.

The chain uses TRBV12-3 or TRBV12-4 and TRBJ1-2; a possible D gene is TRBD1 (5 bases). Trimming pared 6 bases from V and 8 bases from J, leaving 16 bases between. The CDR3 contains 13 residues. CDR3 amino acids: CASSLTELVGYTF. CDR3 sequence (DNA): TGTGCCAGCAGCCTGACAGAGTTAGTGGGCTACACCTTC.

The V gene is TRBV3-1, the J gene TRBJ1-1; 9 bases align to TRBD1. V gave up 8 bases and J gave up 7 bases; unmatched junction bases: 11. Germline lookup yields CDR1 LGHDT and CDR2 YNNKEL (reference sequence). The CDR3 sequence is 14 residues long. The DNA for the CDR3 is TGTGCCAGCCGGACAGGGGTTCAGGTTGGTGAAGCTTTCTTT. Translated: CASRTGVQVGEAFF.

The rearrangement links TRBV5-5 to TRBJ2-7; TRBD1 matches 7 bases. The germline gives CDR1 SGHKS, CDR2 YYEKEE (reference sequence). CDR3 length equals 13 residues. Trimming removed 4 bases from V and 4 bases from J; junction bases left unmatched: 5. As DNA, the CDR3 is TGTGCCAGCAGCAAGGGGGCTTTGTACGAGCAGTACTTC. This encodes CASSKGALYEQYF.

This clonotype was seen more than once but under ten times. This chain uses TRBV20-1 with TRBJ2-5; D gene unclear. The V end was cut by 4 bases, the J end by 0 bases, with 3 bases between. CDR1 is DFQATT and CDR2 is SNEGSKA in the germline V gene (reference sequence). This CDR3 contains 11 residues. Here the CDR3 DNA reads TGCAGTGCTATATACCAAGAGACCCAGTACTTC. The encoded protein is CSAIYQETQYF.

The V gene is TRBV4-1, the J gene TRBJ2-5, with TRBD1 matching 7 bases. CDR1 and CDR2 from the germline V gene are MGHRA and YSYEKL. The CDR3 totals 16 residues. V lost 0 bases, J lost 0 bases, and 4 bases stayed unmatched. The CDR3 loop is CASSQDETGYQETQYF. The CDR3 nucleotides read TGCGCCAGCAGCCAAGACGAGACAGGGTACCAAGAGACCCAGTACTTC.

As regards this clonotype: The junction departs from the called germline gene at one end, perhaps through a read error. The genes are TRBV15 and TRBJ2-4; 10 bases line up with TRBD1. The J call is doubtful: the DNA matches TRBJ2-5 better. Germline CDR1 reads LNHNV; CDR2 reads YYDKDF (reference sequence). The length of the CDR3 is 14 residues. As DNA, the CDR3 is TGTGCCACCAGCCGAGACAGGGGGCCAGAGACCCAGTACTTC. It specifies CATSRDRGPETQYF.

The chain joins TRBV4-3 to TRBJ1-2; D might be TRBD1 (6 bases). Trimming shortened V by 1 base and J by 3 bases, and 24 bases separated the two germline ends. Germline V gene lookup returns CDR1 LGHNA and CDR2 YSLEER. The CDR3 totals 19 residues. The CDR3 sequence is CASSQVRARGRQADYGYTF. The CDR3 coding sequence is TGCGCCAGCAGCCAAGTCAGGGCCCGGGGGCGGCAGGCAGACTATGGCTACACCTTC.

The CDR3 protein is CASSPRTGGLSPLHF. The CDR3 nucleotides read TGTGCCAGCAGTCCCAGGACAGGGGGCCTCTCCCCCCTCCACTTT. The chain links TRBV28 to TRBJ1-6, with TRBD1 matching over 11 bases. The CDR3 is 15 amino acids. J was trimmed by 13 bases and V by 5 bases; bases with no gene match: 10. Germline V gene sequence: CDR1 MDHEN, CDR2 SYDVKM.

The sample holds a few counts of this clonotype. One junction end disagrees with the germline gene, perhaps due to a read error. V gene TRBV28 combines with J gene TRBJ2-3; tentatively, D is TRBD1 (5 bases). The length of the CDR3 is 15 residues. CDR1 MDHEN and CDR2 SYDVKM come from the germline V gene. The CDR3 nucleotides read TGTGCCGGCAGCCAGGGTGGGGTGTTGCAGGATACGCAGTATTTT. This gives the protein CAGSQGGVLQDTQYF.

The rearrangement uses TRBV7-8 and TRBJ2-6, with D tentatively TRBD1 (6 bases). In germline, CDR1 is SGHVS, CDR2 FQNEAQ. The CDR3 is 19 amino acids. The V end was cut by 5 bases, the J end by 1 base, with 21 bases between. In DNA, the CDR3 is TGTGCCAGCAGCCTAACTGGACAGTTTACGCTTTCTGGGGCCAACGTCCTGACTTTC. It specifies CASSLTGQFTLSGANVLTF.

This clonotype has more than one count but fewer than ten. J is TRBJ2-4 and V is TRBV20-1, with D perhaps matching TRBD1 (5 bases). Matching the DNA end better, TRBJ2-7 makes the J call doubtful. The germline V gene encodes CDR1 DFQATT and CDR2 SNEGSKA (reference sequence). The CDR3 length is 12 residues. CDR3 bases: TGCAGTGCTGACTCGACAGCTTACGAGCAGTACTTC. This encodes CSADSTAYEQYF.

This clonotype was seen many times. This chain links TRBV6-5 with TRBJ2-1; D not certain. Germline V gives CDR1 MNHEY, CDR2 SVGAGI. This CDR3 spans 13 amino acids. Trimming left V 5 bases short and J 9 bases short, with 14 bases between. The CDR3 DNA sequence: TGTGCCAGCAGTCCGGGTCTCTTAGGTGAGCAGTTCTTC. Translating gives CASSPGLLGEQFF.

DNA of the CDR3: TGCAGTCCGAAGAGATCGCTAGGCTATGGCTACACCTTC. Its translation: CSPKRSLGYGYTF. The J gene is TRBJ1-2, the V gene TRBV20-1; D gene uncertain. CDR3 length: 13 amino acids. The V and J ends lost 8 bases and 4 bases respectively, with 17 bases between them. CDR1 is DFQATT and CDR2 is SNEGSKA in the germline V gene (reference sequence).

The V and J genes are TRBV25-1 and TRBJ2-5; D uncertain. The CDR3 has 16 residues. CDR1 is MGHDK, CDR2 SYGVNS, per germline. Trimming removed 4 bases at V and 1 base at J, with 16 bases between. CDR3 nucleotide sequence: TGTGCCAGCAGTGGCCCCCCCTACAGTTTCCAAGAGACCCAGTACTTC. Its protein product is CASSGPPYSFQETQYF.

The chain has TRBV6-5 and TRBJ1-2, with D possibly matching TRBD1 (5 bases). The germline V gene encodes CDR1 MNHEY and CDR2 SVGAGI. There are 17 residues in the CDR3. V was shortened by 4 bases and J by 7 bases, with 25 bases between the two germline ends. This CDR3 reads CASSFQGFDYGRGGYTF. The CDR3, as DNA: TGTGCCAGCAGTTTCCAGGGCTTCGACTATGGGAGGGGTGGCTACACCTTC.

This clonotype was recorded a few times. The J gene is TRBJ1-2, the V gene TRBV5-6; no firm D call. V was trimmed by 0 bases and J by 4 bases, leaving 7 bases between them. From germline, CDR1 is SGHDT and CDR2 YYEEEE. This CDR3 contains 13 residues. This CDR3 is CASSLAGFYGYTF. The CDR3 DNA sequence: TGTGCCAGCAGCTTGGCCGGCTTCTATGGCTACACCTTC.

This clonotype has just a few counts. The V gene is TRBV25-1, the J gene TRBJ2-5; 7 positions agree with TRBD2. Looked up from germline, CDR1 is MGHDK and CDR2 is SYGVNS. The CDR3 covers 14 residues. The junction had 12 bases not matched to a gene; V was cut back by 3 bases and J by 11 bases. DNA of the CDR3: TGTGCCAGCAGTGATAAGGGACTATTAAAAGAGCAGTACTTC. It translates to CASSDKGLLKEQYF.

V usage is TRBV7-9 and J usage is TRBJ2-5; weak D call: TRBD2 (5 bases). TRBJ2-7 explains the end of the DNA better; the J call may be wrong. CDR1 is SEHNR and CDR2 is FQNEAQ in the germline V gene (reference sequence). The CDR3 is 14 amino acids. In nucleotides, the CDR3 is TGTGCCAGCAGCCGCCGCGGCGGGCCCCACGAGCAGTACTTC. Its protein is CASSRRGGPHEQYF.

The rearrangement uses TRBV9 and TRBJ2-3; 8 bases fit TRBD2. The J segment lost 4 bases and the V segment lost 4 bases, leaving 11 bases of the junction unmatched. The germline V gene has CDR1 SGDLS and CDR2 YYNGEE. The CDR3 contains 16 residues. The DNA of the CDR3 is TGTGCCAGCAGCCCCCTGACGGGGGGGTGGTCAGATACGCAGTATTTT. Protein: CASSPLTGGWSDTQYF.

Points on this clonotype: The junction differs from germline at one of its ends, possibly a read error. The rearrangement links TRBV20-1 to TRBJ1-2; 7 bases align to TRBD1. The CDR3 totals 12 residues. Per germline, CDR1 DFQATT and CDR2 SNEGSKA (reference sequence). CDR3 sequence reads: CSAGGQSYGHTF. The CDR3 DNA reads as TGCAGTGCGGGGGGACAGAGCTATGGCCACACCTTC.

The rearrangement joins TRBV29-1 to TRBJ2-1; D possibly corresponds to TRBD1 (6 bases). CDR1 SQVTM and CDR2 ANQGSEA come from the germline V gene. Trimming cost V 7 bases and J 2 bases, with 18 bases left between them. The length of the CDR3 is 15 residues. This CDR3 reads CSGSRGREPYNEQFF. CDR3 DNA sequence: TGCAGCGGCTCCAGGGGAAGGGAACCCTACAATGAGCAGTTCTTC.